This TCR beta chain comes out of a study of CD8 T cells in ankylosing spondylitis. The CDR3 totals 15 residues. Looked up from germline, CDR1 is MDHEN and CDR2 is SYDVKM. The J segment lost 2 bases and the V segment lost 5 bases, leaving 6 bases of the junction unmatched. One entry per CDR3 protein, called by TCRdb with MiXCR from the 5' RACE reads. The sample includes roughly 26,000 distinct CDR3 sequences, approximately 13% of them seen just once. In this sample, this clonotype turned up many times. Input material: blood. The chain recombines TRBV28 with TRBJ2-3, with 8 bases aligning to TRBD1. The TCR was taken from a male donor with ankylosing spondylitis or in good health (not recorded which). The CDR3 DNA reads TGTGCCAGCAGTGAGGGACAGGAATACACAGATACGCAGTATTTT. It specifies CASSEGQEYTDTQYF.